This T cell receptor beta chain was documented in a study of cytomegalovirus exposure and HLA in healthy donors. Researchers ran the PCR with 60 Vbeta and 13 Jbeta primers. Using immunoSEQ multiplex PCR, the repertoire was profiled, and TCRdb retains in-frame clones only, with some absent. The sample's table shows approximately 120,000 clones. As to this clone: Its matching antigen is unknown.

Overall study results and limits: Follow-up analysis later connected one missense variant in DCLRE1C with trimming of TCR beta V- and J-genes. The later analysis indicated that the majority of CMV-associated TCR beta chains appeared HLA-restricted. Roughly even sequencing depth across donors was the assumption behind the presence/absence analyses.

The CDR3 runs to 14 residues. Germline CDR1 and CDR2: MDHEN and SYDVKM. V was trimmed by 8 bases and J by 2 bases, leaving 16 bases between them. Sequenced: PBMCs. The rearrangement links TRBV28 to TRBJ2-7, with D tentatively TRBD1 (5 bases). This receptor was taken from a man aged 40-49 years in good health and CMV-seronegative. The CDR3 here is CASHNADTTYEQYF. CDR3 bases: TGTGCCAGCCATAATGCGGACACCACCTACGAGCAGTACTTC.